The text below deals with one T cell receptor (beta chain). Its antigen is as yet unknown. Primers for the PCR totalled 60 Vbeta and 13 Jbeta. The method was immunoSEQ multiplex PCR; TCRdb's version includes in-frame clones alone and lacks a portion of them. The sample comprises roughly 180,000 clones, approximately 71% of which are singletons, and roughly 8% rests with the top ten. This entry belongs to a study of cytomegalovirus exposure and HLA in healthy donors. Study in general: Among the 398 genotyped donors, just over 80% were placed in the Caucasian-associated ancestry cluster. Notes on the study in general: Of the V segments, some could not be distinguished, including TRBV6-2 and TRBV6-3, and were excluded. Sequencing had likely introduced a cluster of highly shared sequence variants as an artifact.

Germline V lookup: CDR1 SGHRS, CDR2 YFSETQ. V shed 0 bases, J shed 6 bases, and the junction held 4 bases outside the gene matches. CDR3 length: 16 residues. This clonotype was sampled from a woman aged 40 to 49 in good health and CMV-seropositive. The chain links TRBV5-1 to TRBJ2-1; 12 bases match TRBD2. Sequenced input: PBMCs. DNA of the CDR3: TGCGCCAGCAGCTTGGCTAGCGGGAGGGCCATCAATGAGCAGTTCTTC. This codes for CASSLASGRAINEQFF.